Below, 2 T cell receptor beta chains from the same sample are listed, as sequenced in a study of blood T cells in healthy people across ages. A sample-barcoded 5' primer and a J-beta primer mix were used in a second PCR of about 6 to 12 cycles. A single record per CDR3 protein comes from TCRdb applying MiXCR to the 5' RACE reads. The profile shows about 1 million distinct CDR3 sequences, 35% to 50% of them singletons. The specimen sequenced was blood. The receptors shown here come from a woman in her fifties or sixties in good health.

The chain is built from TRBV10-2 and TRBJ2-5; 7 bases line up with TRBD2. TRBJ2-7 explains the end of the DNA better; the J call may be wrong. The germline gives CDR1 WSHSY, CDR2 SAAADI. The CDR3 is made up of 16 amino acids. CDR3 sequence (DNA): TGCGCCAGCAGTCTCCCCTCGACTAGCCCAAGTTTCGAGCAGTACTTC. It translates to CASSLPSTSPSFEQYF.

This chain's CDR3 is CAWSVRRAGARDTQYF. For the CDR3, the DNA is TGTGCCTGGAGTGTACGTAGAGCGGGAGCGAGAGATACGCAGTATTTT. The V and J genes are TRBV30 and TRBJ2-3; 8 bases line up with TRBD2. CDR3 length equals 16 residues. Germline CDR1 is GTSNPN and CDR2 is SVGIG (reference sequence). Trimming at V came to 0 bases and at J to 5 bases, leaving 10 bases not matched to a gene.